These 29 T cell receptor beta chains were sequenced from one sample in a study of naive and memory T cell subsets. The beta constant-region primer was an equimolar mix of two oligonucleotides covering TRBC1 and TRBC2. Each CDR3 protein gets one entry after TCRdb re-called the UMI-ligation and nested PCR reads with MiXCR. The data contain 140,000 to 150,000 distinct CDR3 sequences, about a sixth of them singletons. The sequencing input was naive CD4+ T cells from blood. These receptors were collected from a human donor in good health.

CDR3 nucleotide sequence: TGTGCCAGCTCACCAACAGGCGGGAGGACCTACGAGCAGTACTTC. It is translated as CASSPTGGRTYEQYF. The V call is TRBV18, the J call TRBJ2-7; 8 bases fit TRBD2. With 2 bases clipped from V and 2 bases from J, the junction kept 5 bases outside the gene matches. Germline V gene data show CDR1 as KGHSH and CDR2 as LQKENI. The CDR3 consists of 15 residues.

The V gene is TRBV24-1, the J gene TRBJ2-1, with D possibly matching TRBD1 (5 bases). Per germline, CDR1 KGHDR and CDR2 SFDVKD. The V end lost 12 bases, the J end lost 6 bases, and 17 bases lay between the germline ends. The CDR3 has 13 residues. The CDR3 is CAPKAQGRNEQFF. The CDR3, as DNA: TGTGCCCCCAAAGCTCAGGGCCGCAATGAGCAGTTCTTC.

V usage is TRBV3-1 and J usage is TRBJ1-2; D may be TRBD1 (5 bases). CDR3 size: 12 residues. CDR1 LGHDT and CDR2 YNNKEL come from the germline V gene (reference sequence). Trimming removed 10 bases from V and 8 bases from J, with 17 bases in between. The CDR3 DNA reads TGTGCCACCGCCGGGGGGGGTCGGGGCTACACCTTC. Its translation: CATAGGGRGYTF.

Concerning this clonotype itself: Mismatch with germline at one junction end may stem from a read error. V gene TRBV15 combines with J gene TRBJ1-3; 7 bases align to TRBD1. Germline lookup yields CDR1 LNHNV and CDR2 YYDKDF (reference sequence). This CDR3 has 15 amino acids. Written as DNA, the CDR3 is TGTGTCACCAGCAAGGGACAGCCCTCTGGAAACACCATATATTTT. Its translation: CVTSKGQPSGNTIYF.

The chain uses TRBV18 and TRBJ1-5; D might be TRBD1 (5 bases). The germline gives CDR1 KGHSH, CDR2 LQKENI. Trimming left V 3 bases short and J 5 bases short, with 8 bases between. The CDR3 consists of 13 residues. The CDR3 DNA reads TGTGCCAGCTCACCCGGGACCCATCAGCCCCAGCATTTT. Its translation is CASSPGTHQPQHF.

This clonotype came up many times. The V and J genes are TRBV5-1 and TRBJ2-7; no firm D call. The CDR3 has 14 amino acids. CDR1 is SGHRS and CDR2 is YFSETQ in the germline V gene. Trimming removed 4 bases at V and 0 bases at J, with 11 bases between. In DNA, the CDR3 is TGCGCCAGCAGCCTCGGAGACAACTCCTACGAGCAGTACTTC. As protein: CASSLGDNSYEQYF.

This clonotype came up many times. Relative to the germline gene, one junction end is altered; a read error may explain this. The chain joins TRBV18 to TRBJ2-7, with D hard to call. CDR3 length: 12 amino acids. Germline-derived CDR1 and CDR2 are KGHSH and LQKENI. CDR3 in amino acids: CASSPGSYEQYF. The CDR3 bases are TGCGCCAGCAGCCCCGGAAGTTACGAGCAGTACTTC.

The rearrangement links TRBV28 to TRBJ2-5, with D perhaps matching TRBD2 (6 bases). V lost 2 bases and J 5 bases, leaving 12 bases between the germline ends. Germline CDR1 MDHEN, CDR2 SYDVKM. The CDR3 has 14 residues. CDR3 loop: CASSLGSGHETQYF. The CDR3 DNA reads as TGTGCCAGCAGTTTAGGGAGCGGGCATGAGACCCAGTACTTC.

There are many counts of this clonotype. This chain links TRBV2 with TRBJ2-3; tentatively, D is TRBD2 (6 bases). The CDR3 covers 16 residues. The germline V gene has CDR1 SNHLY and CDR2 FYNNEI. V was pared by 4 bases and J by 0 bases, with 14 bases between. CDR3 coding DNA: TGTGCCAGCAGTGGAGTTCTAGCGCTTAGCACAGATACGCAGTATTTT. This translates into CASSGVLALSTDTQYF.

Only a few counts were recorded for this clonotype. The rearrangement uses TRBV20-1 and TRBJ2-1; a possible D gene is TRBD2 (6 bases). Germline values: CDR1 DFQATT, CDR2 SNEGSKA (reference sequence). The CDR3 contains 15 residues. V lost 0 bases and J lost 2, with 11 bases in between. Written as DNA, the CDR3 is TGCAGTGCTAGAGACACCGCGGGAACCTACAATGAGCAGTTCTTC. Translating gives CSARDTAGTYNEQFF.

This chain links TRBV10-3 with TRBJ2-1, with D possibly being TRBD2 (6 bases). In germline, CDR1 is ENHRY, CDR2 SYGVKD. V dropped 5 bases and J dropped 0 bases, with 17 bases sitting between them. This CDR3 has 17 residues. CDR3 residues: CAISPTVGGDSYNEQFF. The CDR3 region has the DNA TGTGCCATCAGTCCCACCGTGGGCGGGGACTCCTACAATGAGCAGTTCTTC.

This clonotype was detected only a few times. The rearrangement joins TRBV7-9 to TRBJ1-6; 7 nucleotides match TRBD1. Trimming removed 4 bases from V and 3 bases from J; junction bases left unmatched: 3. Germline V gene sequence: CDR1 SEHNR, CDR2 FQNEAQ (reference sequence). This CDR3 has 15 amino acids. The CDR3 reads CASSSRQGYNSPLHF. The DNA of the CDR3 is TGTGCCAGCAGCTCCAGACAGGGCTATAATTCACCCCTCCACTTT.

The CDR3 nucleotides read TGTGCCAGCATTTCACAAGTGGGACAGATCACAGATACGCAGTATTTT. Translating it yields CASISQVGQITDTQYF. V usage is TRBV12-3 or TRBV12-4 and J usage is TRBJ2-3; TRBD1 matches 7 bases. The CDR3 sequence is 16 residues long. V gave up 7 bases and J gave up 2 bases; unmatched junction bases: 12.

The rearrangement joins TRBV12-3 or TRBV12-4 to TRBJ1-5; D not certain. V shed 6 bases and J shed 2 bases, with 11 bases lying between them. The CDR3 has 14 residues. DNA for the CDR3: TGTGCCAGCAGCCGCAACGAGGGCAATCAGCCCCAGCATTTT. It encodes CASSRNEGNQPQHF.

The CDR3 is CASSLKGRDTEAFF. Written as DNA, the CDR3 is TGTGCCAGCAGCTTAAAAGGGAGGGACACTGAAGCTTTCTTT. The chain couples TRBV7-3 to TRBJ1-1; D is uncertain. V lost 1 base and J lost 3, with 9 bases in between. The CDR3 is 14 amino acids. Germline-derived CDR1 and CDR2 are SGHTA and FQGTGA.

This clonotype showed up just a few times. V and J are TRBV29-1 and TRBJ2-1; a weak D match, TRBD1 (6 bases). V shed 5 bases and J shed 4 bases, with 12 bases lying between them. Germline lookup yields CDR1 SQVTM and CDR2 ANQGSEA. This CDR3 region has 13 residues. The CDR3 DNA reads TGCAGCGTTTCAGGGGCGCGGTACAATGAGCAGTTCTTC. This sequence encodes CSVSGARYNEQFF.

V and J are TRBV10-3 and TRBJ1-4; D gene unclear. V lost 3 bases and J lost 4, with 9 bases in between. The CDR3 spans 14 residues. Germline lookup yields CDR1 ENHRY and CDR2 SYGVKD. The CDR3 is CAISDKPHNEKLFF. CDR3 nucleotides: TGTGCCATCAGTGACAAACCACATAATGAAAAACTGTTTTTT.

The V call is TRBV7-9, the J call TRBJ2-1, with TRBD2 identical over 11 bases. Germline CDR1 reads SEHNR; CDR2 reads FQNEAQ (reference sequence). Trimming at V came to 1 base and at J to 10 bases, leaving 12 bases not matched to a gene. CDR3 size: 17 residues. The CDR3 nucleotides are TGTGCCAGCAGCTTAGTCGGGCTAGCGGGAGGTCGAGGAGAGCAGTTCTTC. This encodes CASSLVGLAGGRGEQFF. Full variable domain (remainder filled in from reference TRBV7-9 and TRBJ2-1): DTGVSQNPRHKITKRGQNVTFRCDPISEHNRLYWYRQTLGQGPEFLTYFQNEAQLEKSRLLSDRFSAERPKGSFSTLEIQRTEQGDSAMYLCASSLVGLAGGRGEQFFGPGTRLTVL.

This clonotype was counted at least ten times. The CDR3 loop is CSARDFNEQFF. The CDR3 nucleotides read TGCAGTGCTAGAGATTTCAATGAGCAGTTCTTC. The genes are TRBV20-1 and TRBJ2-1; no firm D call. CDR3 length: 11 amino acids. Germline V gene data show CDR1 as DFQATT and CDR2 as SNEGSKA (reference sequence). V gave up 0 bases and J gave up 6 bases, with 3 bases separating them.

The chain recombines TRBV6-5 with TRBJ2-1, with 7 nucleotides matching TRBD2. V gave up 4 bases and J gave up 5 bases; unmatched junction bases: 8. The CDR3 has 15 residues. Per germline, CDR1 MNHEY and CDR2 SVGAGI. In DNA, the CDR3 is TGTGCCAGCAGTTCCTTTGGCGGGAGTAACAATGAGCAGTTCTTC. This gives the protein CASSSFGGSNNEQFF.

In DNA, the CDR3 is TGCGCCAGCAGCTTGGATAGCGGGACTAGCACAGATACGCAGTATTTT. Its protein product is CASSLDSGTSTDTQYF. This chain connects TRBV5-1 to TRBJ2-3; 8 bases are a match to TRBD2. The germline gives CDR1 SGHRS, CDR2 YFSETQ. CDR3 length: 16 amino acids. Unmatched junction bases numbered 3, after V lost 0 bases and J lost 0 bases. Full variable domain (missing parts from reference TRBV5-1 and TRBJ2-3): KAGVTQTPRYLIKTRGQQVTLSCSPISGHRSVSWYQQTPGQGLQFLFEYFSETQRNKGNFPGRFSGRQFSNSRSEMNVSTLELGDSALYLCASSLDSGTSTDTQYFGPGTRLTVL.

This clonotype has more than one count but fewer than ten. J is TRBJ2-5 and V is TRBV5-1; D remains ambiguous. Germline CDR1 reads SGHRS; CDR2 reads YFSETQ. The CDR3 extends over 14 amino acids. Trimming cost V 0 bases and J 2 bases, with 8 bases left between them. The CDR3 here is CASSLGFEQETQYF. Written as DNA, the CDR3 is TGCGCCAGCAGCTTGGGGTTTGAGCAAGAGACCCAGTACTTC.

This clonotype was recorded once. The chain recombines TRBV7-9 with TRBJ2-2; TRBD2 aligns across 7 bases. Per germline, CDR1 SEHNR and CDR2 FQNEAQ (reference sequence). V lost 0 bases to trimming and J lost 10 bases; unmatched junction nucleotides: 5. The CDR3 spans 14 residues. The CDR3 region is CASSLAPSGPELFF. The CDR3 DNA follows: TGTGCCAGCAGCTTAGCGCCTAGCGGCCCGGAGCTGTTTTTT.

This clonotype occurred a few times. V and J are TRBV7-9 and TRBJ2-7, with 11 bases identical to TRBD2. The CDR3 length is 15 residues. V dropped 8 bases and J dropped 3; count of bases not matched to a gene: 9. Germline V CDR1 and CDR2: SEHNR, FQNEAQ (reference sequence). CDR3 protein: CASQKWGLADYEQYF. DNA of the CDR3: TGTGCCAGCCAAAAATGGGGACTAGCGGACTACGAGCAGTACTTC.

The rearrangement uses TRBV18 and TRBJ1-1; D unclear. Germline V gene sequence: CDR1 KGHSH, CDR2 LQKENI. The length of the CDR3 is 14 residues. The V and J ends lost 4 bases and 3 bases respectively, with 12 bases between them. DNA for the CDR3: TGTGCCAGCTCACAACTATTAGGGTACACTGAAGCTTTCTTT. Translating it yields CASSQLLGYTEAFF.

There are a few counts of this clonotype. The chain is built from TRBV15 and TRBJ2-4, with D perhaps TRBD1 or TRBD2 (5 bases each). Trimming removed 1 base at V and 0 bases at J, with 10 bases between. The CDR3 length is 16 residues. Germline V gene sequence: CDR1 LNHNV, CDR2 YYDKDF (reference sequence). CDR3 nucleotides: TGTGCCACCAGCAGAGGAGGGACCCTAGCCAAAAACATTCAGTACTTC. Its translation is CATSRGGTLAKNIQYF.

This clonotype was counted only a few times. This chain joins TRBV12-3 or TRBV12-4 and TRBJ1-5; 7 bases are a match to TRBD1. After removal of 7 bases from V and 5 bases from J, the junction contained 8 bases not matched to a gene. The CDR3 is made up of 14 amino acids. The CDR3 DNA reads TGTGCCAGCACCCCGAGGGGGCAGGATCAGCCCCAGCATTTT. Translated, it gives CASTPRGQDQPQHF.

This clonotype was observed many times. The chain uses TRBV5-1 and TRBJ2-1, with TRBD2 matching over 14 bases. There are 16 residues in the CDR3. CDR1 is SGHRS and CDR2 is YFSETQ in the germline V gene. V dropped 6 bases and J dropped 7; count of bases not matched to a gene: 9. DNA for the CDR3: TGCGCCAGCAAGGAGCCGGGACTAGCGGGAGTAAATGAGCAGTTCTTC. Translated: CASKEPGLAGVNEQFF.

CDR3 nucleotide sequence: TGCAGTGCTAGAGGCCCGACAGGGCCCTTTAATCAGCCCCAGCATTTT. Its translation is CSARGPTGPFNQPQHF. The J gene is TRBJ1-5, the V gene TRBV20-1, with 7 bases identical to TRBD1. J was trimmed by 4 bases and V by 1 base; bases with no gene match: 10. The germline V gene has CDR1 DFQATT and CDR2 SNEGSKA (reference sequence). The CDR3 contains 16 residues.